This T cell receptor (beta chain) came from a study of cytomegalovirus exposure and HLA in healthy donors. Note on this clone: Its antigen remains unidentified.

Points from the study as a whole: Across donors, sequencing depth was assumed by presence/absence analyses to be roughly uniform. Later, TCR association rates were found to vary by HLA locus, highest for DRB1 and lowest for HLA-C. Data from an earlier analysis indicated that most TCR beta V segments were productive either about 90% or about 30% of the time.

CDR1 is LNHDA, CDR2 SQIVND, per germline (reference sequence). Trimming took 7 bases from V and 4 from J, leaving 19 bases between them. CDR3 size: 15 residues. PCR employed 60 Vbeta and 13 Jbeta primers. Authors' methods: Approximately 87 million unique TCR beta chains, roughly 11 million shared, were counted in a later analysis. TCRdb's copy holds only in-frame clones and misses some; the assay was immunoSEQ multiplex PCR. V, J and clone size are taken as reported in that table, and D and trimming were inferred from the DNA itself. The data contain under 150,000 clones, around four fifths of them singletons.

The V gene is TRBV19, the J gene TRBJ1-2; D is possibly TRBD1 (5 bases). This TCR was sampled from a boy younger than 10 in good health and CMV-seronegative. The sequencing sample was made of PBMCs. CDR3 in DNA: TGTGCCAGTACCCATAAAGGAGGGGCTTTCTATGGCTACACCTTC. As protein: CASTHKGGAFYGYTF.